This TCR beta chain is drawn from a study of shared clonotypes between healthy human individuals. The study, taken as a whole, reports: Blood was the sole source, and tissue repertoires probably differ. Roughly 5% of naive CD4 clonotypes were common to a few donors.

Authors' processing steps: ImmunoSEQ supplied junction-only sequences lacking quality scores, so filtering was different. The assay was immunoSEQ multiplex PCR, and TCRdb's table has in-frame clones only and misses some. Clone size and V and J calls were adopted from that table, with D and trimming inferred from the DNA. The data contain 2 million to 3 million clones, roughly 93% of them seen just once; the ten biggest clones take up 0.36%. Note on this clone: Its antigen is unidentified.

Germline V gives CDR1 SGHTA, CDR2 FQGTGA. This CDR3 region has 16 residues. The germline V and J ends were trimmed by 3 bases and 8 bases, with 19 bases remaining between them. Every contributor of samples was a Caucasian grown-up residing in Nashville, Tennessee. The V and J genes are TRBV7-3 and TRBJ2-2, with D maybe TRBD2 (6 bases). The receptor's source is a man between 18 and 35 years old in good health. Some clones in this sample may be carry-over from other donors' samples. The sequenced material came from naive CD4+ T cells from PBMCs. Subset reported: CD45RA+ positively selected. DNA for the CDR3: TGTGCCAGCAGCTTCTCCCCGGCGGGGCGTGATGGGGAGCTGTTTTTT. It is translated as CASSFSPAGRDGELFF.